These 28 T cell receptor beta chains originate from one sample sequenced in a study of blood T cell repertoires in COVID-19. Here immunoSEQ multiplex PCR was the method, and the copy in TCRdb shows in-frame clones only, minus some. The sample lists a few hundred thousand clones; more than 70% were seen once. The sequencing input was peripheral blood. All receptors derive from a man older than 75 with acute or convalescent COVID-19.

The chain uses TRBV4-2 and TRBJ1-6; tentative D call: TRBD1 (6 bases). From germline, CDR1 is LGHNA and CDR2 YNFKEQ. Trimming cost V 6 bases and J 9 bases, with 21 bases left between them. CDR3 length: 16 residues. The DNA for the CDR3 is TGTGCCAGCAGTGTATTACAGGGTCTTTCGGGTTCACCCCTCCACTTT. Encoded protein: CASSVLQGLSGSPLHF.

In this sample, this clone turned up once. The chain recombines TRBV29-1 with TRBJ2-3; D possibly corresponds to TRBD2 (6 bases). The CDR3 totals 15 residues. Trimming shortened V by 6 bases and J by 1 base, and 17 bases separated the two germline ends. Germline lookup yields CDR1 SQVTM and CDR2 ANQGSEA. CDR3 nucleotides: TGCAGCGTGGATACTAGCAGTTCCGGCACAGATACGCAGTATTTT. Its translation is CSVDTSSSGTDTQYF.

This sequence joins TRBV5-1 and TRBJ2-3; the D gene is possibly TRBD1 (6 bases). Per germline, CDR1 SGHRS and CDR2 YFSETQ. The CDR3 spans 13 residues. V lost 7 bases and J lost 4, with 13 bases in between. This chain's CDR3 is CASGGHLADTQYF. The CDR3 bases are TGCGCCAGCGGGGGACACCTTGCAGATACGCAGTATTTT.

The chain uses TRBV28 and TRBJ1-4; D ambiguous. V was pared by 5 bases and J by 7 bases, with 23 bases between. The length of the CDR3 is 17 residues. Germline CDR1 is MDHEN and CDR2 is SYDVKM. This CDR3 reads CASSPPGGLGLGEKLFF. DNA for the CDR3: TGTGCCAGCAGTCCCCCCGGAGGGCTAGGACTGGGTGAAAAACTGTTTTTT. The variable domain in full, with the rest retrieved from reference TRBV28 and TRBJ1-4, is DVKVTQSSRYLVKRTGEKVFLECVQDMDHENMFWYRQDPGLGLRLIYFSYDVKMKEKGDIPEGYSVSREKKERFSLILESASTNQTSMYLCASSPPGGLGLGEKLFFGSGTQLSVL.

This chain uses TRBV3-1 (or the pseudogene TRBV3-2) with TRBJ2-7; the match to TRBD1 covers 7 bases. The CDR3 length is 15 residues. Germline V gives CDR1 LGHDT, CDR2 YNNKEL (reference sequence). J was trimmed by 2 bases and V by 1 base; bases with no gene match: 5. The CDR3 DNA is TGTGCCAGCAGCCAAGTGGGGACAGTCACCTACGAGCAGTACTTC. This encodes CASSQVGTVTYEQYF.

This chain uses TRBV7-2 with TRBJ2-7; TRBD1 aligns across 7 bases. This CDR3 region has 14 residues. Germline-derived CDR1 and CDR2 are SGHTA and FQGNSA. The V gene end was trimmed by 5 bases and the J gene end by 5 bases; junction bases not matched to a gene: 9. The CDR3 reads CASSLPTGNHEQYF. Here the CDR3 DNA reads TGTGCCAGCAGCCTCCCGACAGGGAACCACGAGCAGTACTTC.

V gene TRBV4-1 combines with J gene TRBJ2-7; the match to TRBD1 covers 7 bases. Trimming removed 4 bases from V and 1 base from J; junction bases left unmatched: 13. The CDR3 extends over 17 amino acids. CDR1 is MGHRA and CDR2 is YSYEKL in the germline V gene. This CDR3 reads CASSPSTGPLRSYEQYF. For the CDR3, the DNA is TGCGCCAGCAGCCCTTCGACAGGGCCTCTCAGGTCCTACGAGCAGTACTTC.

This sequence joins TRBV19 and TRBJ1-1; 10 nucleotides match TRBD1. J lost 4 bases, V lost 10 bases, and 18 bases had no gene match. CDR3 length: 17 amino acids. Germline V CDR1 and CDR2: LNHDA, SQIVND (reference sequence). The CDR3 coding sequence is TGTGCCACCCTAGGCTCCGGGACAGGGGTTTTGGGCACTGAAGCTTTCTTT. Translation gives CATLGSGTGVLGTEAFF. The complete variable domain, with remaining parts taken from reference TRBV19 and TRBJ1-1, reads DGGITQSPKYLFRKEGQNVTLSCEQNLNHDAMYWYRQDPGQGLRLIYYSQIVNDFQKGDIAEGYSVSREKKESFPLTVTSAQKNPTAFYLCATLGSGTGVLGTEAFFGQGTRLTVV.

This clone has a handful of counts. The chain has TRBV2 and TRBJ1-5; a weak D match, TRBD1 (6 bases). V shed 6 bases and J shed 1 base, with 13 bases lying between them. This CDR3 comprises 15 residues. The germline CDR1 and CDR2 sequences are SNHLY and FYNNEI. CDR3 DNA sequence: TGTGCCAGCAGCCTCAGGGGTTTAAGCAATCAGCCCCAGCATTTT. This sequence encodes CASSLRGLSNQPQHF.

This clone was seen a single time. The gene calls are TRBV9 and TRBJ1-6; TRBD1 might be the D (5 bases). Trimming removed 0 bases from V and 7 bases from J, with 14 bases in between. This CDR3 region has 16 residues. Germline values: CDR1 SGDLS, CDR2 YYNGEE. The CDR3 region has the DNA TGTGCCAGCAGCGTAGGACAGTCAGGAGCAAATTCACCCCTCCACTTT. It specifies CASSVGQSGANSPLHF. The whole variable domain, filled in from reference TRBV9 and TRBJ1-6, reads DSGVTQTPKHLITATGQRVTLRCSPRSGDLSVYWYQQSLDQGLQFLIQYYNGEERAKGNILERFSAQQFPDLHSELNLSSLELGDSALYFCASSVGQSGANSPLHFGNGTRLTVT.

This chain connects TRBV6-5 to TRBJ1-3, with unresolved D. CDR1 and CDR2 (germline): MNHEY, SVGAGI. V was cut by 6 bases and J by 4 bases, with 16 bases left in between. The CDR3 spans 15 residues. CDR3 sequence (DNA): TGTGCCAGCAGGCCTCCGGCGGGAACCGGAAACACCATATATTTT. Protein sequence: CASRPPAGTGNTIYF.

This chain links TRBV4-3 with TRBJ1-2; D gene ambiguous. Germline V gene sequence: CDR1 LGHNA, CDR2 YSLEER. Trimming stripped 0 bases from V and 4 bases from J, with 12 bases between. The CDR3 runs 15 residues. Here the CDR3 reads CASSQEAESIYGYTF. Here the CDR3 DNA reads TGCGCCAGCAGCCAAGAAGCTGAGTCGATCTATGGCTACACCTTC.

This clone has just one count. V and J are TRBV2 and TRBJ1-1; D might be TRBD1 (5 bases). The germline V gene has CDR1 SNHLY and CDR2 FYNNEI. The V and J ends lost 7 bases and 1 base respectively, with 13 bases between them. The CDR3 covers 14 residues. CDR3 in amino acids: CASTRGGSNTEAFF. DNA for the CDR3: TGTGCCAGCACCCGGGGGGGGTCGAACACTGAAGCTTTCTTT. Supplemented by reference TRBV2 and TRBJ1-1, the full variable domain reads EPEVTQTPSHQVTQMGQEVILRCVPISNHLYFYWYRQILGQKVEFLVSFYNNEISEKSEIFDDQFSVERPDGSNFTLKIRSTKLEDSAMYFCASTRGGSNTEAFFGQGTRLTVV.

The chain has TRBV19 and TRBJ1-6; tentative D call: TRBD1 (5 bases). V lost 0 bases and J lost 12, with 9 bases in between. The germline CDR1 and CDR2 sequences are LNHDA and SQIVND (reference sequence). The CDR3 runs to 13 residues. The CDR3 protein is CASSIDRVEPLHF. CDR3 DNA: TGTGCCAGTAGTATAGACAGGGTGGAACCCCTCCACTTT.

This clone is a singleton in its sample. The CDR3 sequence is CASSPWGQGASGTDTQYF. CDR3 nucleotide sequence: TGTGCCAGCTCACCCTGGGGACAGGGCGCCAGCGGCACAGATACGCAGTATTTT. V gene TRBV18 combines with J gene TRBJ2-3, with 9 positions matching TRBD1. V lost 3 bases to trimming and J lost 1 base; unmatched junction nucleotides: 11. CDR3 size: 18 residues. CDR1 and CDR2 from the germline V gene are KGHSH and LQKENI.

This clone was counted a single time. The chain has TRBV3-1 (or the pseudogene TRBV3-2) and TRBJ2-1; 10 nucleotides agree with TRBD1. This CDR3 region has 18 residues. Germline values: CDR1 LGHDT, CDR2 YNNKEL (reference sequence). The junction had 6 bases not matched to a gene; V was cut back by 0 bases and J by 1 base. The CDR3 sequence is CASSQEGRTGGSYNEQFF. The DNA of the CDR3 is TGTGCCAGCAGCCAAGAGGGTCGGACAGGGGGGTCCTACAATGAGCAGTTCTTC.

J is TRBJ1-2 and V is TRBV6-5, with a tentative D call TRBD1 (6 bases). CDR1 is MNHEY, CDR2 SVGAGI, per germline. The CDR3 totals 12 residues. Trimming took 5 bases from V and 8 from J, leaving 12 bases between them. CDR3 loop: CASSIQGYGYTF. The DNA for the CDR3 is TGTGCCAGCAGTATACAGGGCTACGGCTACACCTTC.

The chain employs TRBV4-1 and TRBJ1-2; D possibly corresponds to TRBD1 (6 bases). Germline V gene sequence: CDR1 MGHRA, CDR2 YSYEKL. V was pared by 1 base and J by 3 bases, with 12 bases between. The CDR3 length is 15 residues. The CDR3 loop is CASSQAGTNYYGYTF. DNA of the CDR3: TGCGCCAGCAGCCAAGCCGGGACAAACTACTATGGCTACACCTTC.

The DNA for the CDR3 is TGTGCCAGCAGCACCCTGGCGGGAGGGCCCCACGAGCAGTACTTC. Encoded protein: CASSTLAGGPHEQYF. This sequence joins TRBV28 and TRBJ2-7; the match to TRBD2 covers 9 bases. J gave up 5 bases and V 6 bases, and 11 bases lay outside the gene matches. The CDR3 has 15 residues. In germline, CDR1 is MDHEN, CDR2 SYDVKM.

The chain combines TRBV5-4 with TRBJ2-3; tentative D call: TRBD2 (6 bases). CDR1 and CDR2 (germline): SGHNT, YYREEE (reference sequence). V was trimmed by 4 bases and J by 4 bases, leaving 19 bases between them. CDR3 length: 16 residues. The DNA of the CDR3 is TGTGCCAGCAGCACGAGCCTAGCGTCCTCAGCAGATACGCAGTATTTT. This gives the protein CASSTSLASSADTQYF.

The chain employs TRBV11-3 and TRBJ2-3, with 7 bases identical to TRBD2. The J segment lost 2 bases and the V segment lost 5 bases, leaving 4 bases of the junction unmatched. In germline, CDR1 is SGHNT, CDR2 YENEEA. CDR3 length equals 14 residues. CDR3 coding DNA: TGTGCCAGCAGCGGGGGGGGTTTCACAGATACGCAGTATTTT. Translated, it gives CASSGGGFTDTQYF.

V gene TRBV19 combines with J gene TRBJ2-2; 9 bases align to TRBD1. The CDR3 totals 15 residues. With 4 bases clipped from V and 3 bases from J, the junction kept 3 bases outside the gene matches. The germline V gene encodes CDR1 LNHDA and CDR2 SQIVND (reference sequence). The CDR3 sequence: CASSRRTGDTGELFF. CDR3 sequence (DNA): TGTGCCAGTAGTAGGCGGACAGGGGACACCGGGGAGCTGTTTTTT. Variable domain in full (rest from reference TRBV19 and TRBJ2-2): DGGITQSPKYLFRKEGQNVTLSCEQNLNHDAMYWYRQDPGQGLRLIYYSQIVNDFQKGDIAEGYSVSREKKESFPLTVTSAQKNPTAFYLCASSRRTGDTGELFFGEGSRLTVL.

This rearrangement joins TRBV28 to TRBJ2-1; TRBD2 agrees at 10 bases. The germline V gene encodes CDR1 MDHEN and CDR2 SYDVKM. The CDR3 is 17 residues long. The trim removed 3 bases at V and 1 base at J, leaving 6 bases unmatched. CDR3 DNA sequence: TGTGCCAGCAGTTTCGCGACTAGCGGGTGGTCCTACAATGAGCAGTTCTTC. It is translated as CASSFATSGWSYNEQFF.

This chain connects TRBV19 to TRBJ2-3, with 14 bases matching TRBD2. V gave up 7 bases and J gave up 2 bases; unmatched junction bases: 8. The germline V gene has CDR1 LNHDA and CDR2 SQIVND (reference sequence). The CDR3 totals 17 residues. Here the CDR3 DNA reads TGTGCCAGTACCGCGGGACTAGCGGGGGCCGACACAGATACGCAGTATTTT. Encoded protein: CASTAGLAGADTDTQYF. The full variable domain, rest sourced from reference TRBV19 and TRBJ2-3, is DGGITQSPKYLFRKEGQNVTLSCEQNLNHDAMYWYRQDPGQGLRLIYYSQIVNDFQKGDIAEGYSVSREKKESFPLTVTSAQKNPTAFYLCASTAGLAGADTDTQYFGPGTRLTVL.

The chain joins TRBV4-2 to TRBJ1-4, with 10 positions matching TRBD1. The trim removed 5 bases at V and 1 base at J, leaving 4 bases unmatched. This CDR3 comprises 16 residues. CDR1 is LGHNA and CDR2 is YNFKEQ in the germline V gene. The CDR3 region has the DNA TGTGCCAGCAGCATCGGGACAGGGGTAACTAATGAAAAACTGTTTTTT. Protein sequence: CASSIGTGVTNEKLFF.

The V gene is TRBV28, the J gene TRBJ2-3; 11 bases map to TRBD1. The germline CDR1 and CDR2 sequences are MDHEN and SYDVKM. The CDR3 is made up of 16 amino acids. V gave up 2 bases and J gave up 3 bases; unmatched junction bases: 4. The CDR3 reads CASSLSGQGATDTQYF. CDR3 DNA: TGTGCCAGCAGTTTAAGTGGACAGGGGGCAACAGATACGCAGTATTTT.

This chain uses TRBV19 with TRBJ1-6, with D tentatively TRBD1 (6 bases). The length of the CDR3 is 14 residues. V lost 9 bases to trimming and J lost 6 bases, with 15 bases between them. The germline V gene has CDR1 LNHDA and CDR2 SQIVND (reference sequence). The CDR3 loop is CASSVTGVNSPLHF. In nucleotides, the CDR3 is TGTGCCAGCAGTGTGACAGGCGTTAATTCACCCCTCCACTTT.

The chain employs TRBV12-3 or TRBV12-4 and TRBJ1-1, with D perhaps matching TRBD1 (5 bases). V was clipped by 7 bases and J by 3 bases, with 12 bases between them. This CDR3 has 13 amino acids. The CDR3 region is CASTTEGHTEAFF. The CDR3 DNA is TGTGCCAGCACCACGGAGGGGCACACTGAAGCTTTCTTT.